The TCR beta chain described here comes from a study of shared clonotypes between healthy human individuals. The length of the CDR3 is 15 residues. V lost 8 bases and J lost 0, with 14 bases in between. Germline CDR1 and CDR2: MNHNS and SASEGT. Profiling relied on immunoSEQ multiplex PCR, and the TCRdb table lists in-frame clones only, not all of them. The sample has about 580,000 clones; 95% to 98% are singletons. Naive CD8 cells lacked CD45RO, underwent positive selection for CCR7 and left out terminally differentiated effector memory CD45RA+ cells. V gene TRBV6-1 combines with J gene TRBJ1-3; tentative D call: TRBD1 (6 bases). The sequencing sample was made of naive CD8+ T cells sorted from blood. The clonotype was recovered from a man younger than 45 in good health. The CDR3 nucleotides are TGTGCCAGCCGCGGACAGACCTCCTCTGGAAACACCATATATTTT. It codes for CASRGQTSSGNTIYF.